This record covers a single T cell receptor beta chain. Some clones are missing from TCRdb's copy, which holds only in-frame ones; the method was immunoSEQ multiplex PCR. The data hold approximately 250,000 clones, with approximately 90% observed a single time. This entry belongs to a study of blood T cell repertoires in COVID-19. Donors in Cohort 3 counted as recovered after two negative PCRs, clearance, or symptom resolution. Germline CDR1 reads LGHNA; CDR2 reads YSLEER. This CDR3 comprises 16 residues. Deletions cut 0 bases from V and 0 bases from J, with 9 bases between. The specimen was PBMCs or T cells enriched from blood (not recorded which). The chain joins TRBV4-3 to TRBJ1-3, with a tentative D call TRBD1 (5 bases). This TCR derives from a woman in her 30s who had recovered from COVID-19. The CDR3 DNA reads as TGCGCCAGCAGCCAAGACTACAGGAGCTCTGGAAACACCATATATTTT. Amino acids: CASSQDYRSSGNTIYF.